This TCR beta chain was captured in a study of technical replicates of blood from several donors. Some clones are missing from TCRdb's copy, which holds only in-frame ones; the method was immunoSEQ multiplex PCR. The table includes roughly 80,000 clones, approximately 94% detected once. Germline loops: CDR1 SGHKS, CDR2 YYEKEE (reference sequence). The CDR3 has 14 residues. Between the trimmed V and J ends, which lost 1 base and 4 bases, there was a span of 11 bases. The sample consisted of T cells isolated from PBMCs. The TCR was taken from a human donor in good health. The rearrangement links TRBV5-5 to TRBJ1-1; D might be TRBD1 (6 bases). DNA of the CDR3: TGTGCCAGCAGCTTGTCAGGGGTAGTCACTGAAGCTTTCTTT. Its translation: CASSLSGVVTEAFF.